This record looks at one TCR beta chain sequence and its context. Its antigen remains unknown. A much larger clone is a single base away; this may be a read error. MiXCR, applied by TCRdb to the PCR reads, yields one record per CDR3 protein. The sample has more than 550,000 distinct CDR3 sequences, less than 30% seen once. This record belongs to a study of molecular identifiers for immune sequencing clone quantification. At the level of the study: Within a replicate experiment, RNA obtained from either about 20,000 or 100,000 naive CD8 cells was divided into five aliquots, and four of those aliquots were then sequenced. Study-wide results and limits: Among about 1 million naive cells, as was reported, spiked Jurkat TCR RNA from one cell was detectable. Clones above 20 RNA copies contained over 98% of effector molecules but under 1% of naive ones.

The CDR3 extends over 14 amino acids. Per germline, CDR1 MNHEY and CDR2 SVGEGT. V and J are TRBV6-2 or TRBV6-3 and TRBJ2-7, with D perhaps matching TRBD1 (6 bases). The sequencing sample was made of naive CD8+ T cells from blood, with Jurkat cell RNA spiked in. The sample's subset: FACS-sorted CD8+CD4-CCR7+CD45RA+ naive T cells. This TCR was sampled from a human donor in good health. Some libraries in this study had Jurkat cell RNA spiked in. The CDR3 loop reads CASTPEGQYYAQYF. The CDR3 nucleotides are TGTGCCAGCACCCCCGAAGGACAGTACTACGCGCAGTACTTC.